This is a list of T cell receptor beta chains from one sample in a study of early T cells in non-severe SARS-CoV-2 infection. TCRdb independently ran MiXCR on the 5' RACE reads; one entry per CDR3 protein. The sample lists roughly 53,000 distinct CDR3 sequences, 9.5% to 15% occurring once. Specimen: whole blood, collected at baseline. Receptors were obtained from an adult who was a healthcare worker with PCR-confirmed SARS-CoV-2 infection or an uninfected control (not recorded which). Each CDR3 is given with its conserved first and last residue. D genes are given only for firm matches. Clone sizes are given selectively: once, few, many, or a class where the clone is expanded.

clone_size j_call cdr3_length v_call d_call cdr3_nt cdr3_aa
medium-sized TRBJ2-7 18 TRBV4-3 TRBD1 TGCGCCAGCAGCCAAGATTTTACGGGAGGACAGGGGGTCTACGAGCAGTACTTC CASSQDFTGGQGVYEQYF
NA TRBJ2-5 15 TRBV28 NA TGTGCCAGCAGTGGAGGGTCGATGGGACAAGAGACCCAGTACTTC CASSGGSMGQETQYF
few TRBJ2-1 15 TRBV11-3 NA TGTGCCAGCAGCTTAGGCGACAGGCTATACAATGAGCAGTTCTTC CASSLGDRLYNEQFF
few TRBJ2-7 13 TRBV7-2 NA TGTGCCAGCAGCTTAGGGCCCTCCTACGGGCAGTACTTC CASSLGPSYGQYF
many TRBJ2-3 13 TRBV4-2 NA TGTGCCAGCAGCCAAGCCGGGACAGATACGCAGTATTTT CASSQAGTDTQYF
many TRBJ2-7 13 TRBV28 TRBD1 TGTGCCAGCAGCTGGGACAGGGGATACGAGCAGTACTTC CASSWDRGYEQYF
NA TRBJ2-7 11 TRBV2 TRBD1 TGTGCCAGCATTCAGGGGGAGAAGCAGTACTTC CASIQGEKQYF
NA TRBJ2-1 16 TRBV6-4 TRBD2 TGTGCCAGCAGTGACTCGATAGGGGAGGGATACAATGAGCAGTTCTTC CASSDSIGEGYNEQFF
few TRBJ2-1 14 TRBV20-1 NA TGCAGTGCAAAAGACTTGACCCAACACAATGAGCAGTTCTTC CSAKDLTQHNEQFF
many TRBJ2-7 17 TRBV5-4 NA TGTGCCAGCAGCTTGGGAGGTGCAGGATTCCAATCCTACGAGCAGTACTTC CASSLGGAGFQSYEQYF
NA TRBJ1-4 13 TRBV10-1 NA TGCGCCAGCCAAGAAGGGGCAGGTGAAAAACTGTTTTTT CASQEGAGEKLFF
NA TRBJ1-1 11 TRBV20-1 NA TGCAGTGCTAGACTTGGCGCCACAACTTTCTTT CSARLGATTFF
few TRBJ2-1 17 TRBV28 NA TGTGCCAGCAGTCCGGCGCCAGGGCAAAAAAAGGACAATGAGCAGTTCTTC CASSPAPGQKKDNEQFF
NA TRBJ2-7 15 TRBV11-2 TRBD2 TGTGCCAGCAGCTTACTCCTAGCGGGAGCGAACGAGCAGTACTTC CASSLLLAGANEQYF
many TRBJ1-4 16 TRBV24-1 NA TGTGCCACCAGTGACGCCCCGACAGGCGGGCGTGAAAAACTGTTTTTT CATSDAPTGGREKLFF
many TRBJ2-2 15 TRBV18 NA TGTGCCAGCTCAAATCCGGGACGGAGCACCGGGGAGCTGTTTTTT CASSNPGRSTGELFF
many TRBJ2-1 12 TRBV12-3/TRBV12-4 NA TGTGCCAGCAGCCCTCCAGGGGATGAGCAGTTCTTC CASSPPGDEQFF
many TRBJ2-1 16 TRBV6-1 TRBD2 TGTGCCAGCAGTGAGCGTCCAGCGGGAGACTACAATGAGCAGTTCTTC CASSERPAGDYNEQFF
NA TRBJ2-1 19 TRBV7-2 TRBD2 TGTGCCAGCAGCTCCAAATCGGGACTAGCGGAACCCTCCTACAATGAGCAGTTCTTC CASSSKSGLAEPSYNEQFF
NA TRBJ2-3 17 TRBV4-1 NA TGCGCCAGCAGCGATCCACGGAAGTCAACTAGCACAGATACGCAGTATTTT CASSDPRKSTSTDTQYF
NA TRBJ2-3 14 TRBV7-3 NA TGTGCCAGCAGCTTAACCCAGGCGATAGATACGCAGTATTTT CASSLTQAIDTQYF
NA TRBJ2-1 16 TRBV12-3/TRBV12-4 TRBD2 TGTGCCAGCAGTAAAGACTCGGGACTAGCGGGAAAGATACCGTTCTTC CASSKDSGLAGKIPFF
few TRBJ2-2 14 TRBV28 NA TGTGCCAGCAGTTTAGGACACCTCACCGGGGAGCTGTTTTTT CASSLGHLTGELFF
few TRBJ2-1 16 TRBV3-1 TRBD2 TGTGCCAGCAGCCTAGCGGGAGCCAACTCCTACAATGAGCAGTTCTTC CASSLAGANSYNEQFF
NA TRBJ2-3 15 TRBV25-1 TRBD1 TGTGCCAGCAGTTCGGGACAGACAGTCACGGGTACGCAGTATTTT CASSSGQTVTGTQYF
few TRBJ2-7 13 TRBV6-2/TRBV6-3 NA TGTGCCACCGATCCGAGCAATTCCTACGAGCAGTACTTC CATDPSNSYEQYF
few TRBJ2-3 16 TRBV18 TRBD1 TGTGCCAGCTCACCCCTCGGACAGGGGGCAACGAATACGCAGTATTTT CASSPLGQGATNTQYF
many TRBJ2-7 14 TRBV9 NA TGTGCCAGCAGTCGAACGGGCGGCGGCCACGAGCAGTACTTC CASSRTGGGHEQYF
NA TRBJ1-1 13 TRBV19 NA TGTGCCAGTAAGGGCAGGGTAAACACTGAAGCTTTCTTT CASKGRVNTEAFF
many TRBJ2-5 16 TRBV7-9 NA TGTGCCAGCAGCTTCCCCCCGGGACGGTTAAAAGAGACCCAGTACTTC CASSFPPGRLKETQYF
few TRBJ2-1 16 TRBV18 NA TGTGCCAGCTCACCTTCGGAACGTACATACTACAATGAGCAGTTCTTC CASSPSERTYYNEQFF
few TRBJ2-3 16 TRBV27 NA TGTGCCAGCAGTTTACCTCACAGCGGGCGGGGTGATACGCAGTATTTT CASSLPHSGRGDTQYF
many TRBJ2-7 13 TRBV14 NA TGTGCCAGCAGCCCCTACGGGTCCTACGAGCAGTACTTC CASSPYGSYEQYF
NA TRBJ2-3 13 TRBV7-9 NA TGTGCCAGCAGCTTAGCTCCGGGCGATACGCAGTATTTT CASSLAPGDTQYF
few TRBJ2-6 16 TRBV6-1 NA TGTGCCAGCAATGTATCGCCACTCTCTGGGGCCAACGTCCTGACTTTC CASNVSPLSGANVLTF
few TRBJ2-2 15 TRBV7-2 TRBD2 TGTGCCAGCAGCTTAGGCGGGAGGGACACCGGGGAGCTGTTTTTT CASSLGGRDTGELFF
few TRBJ2-7 18 TRBV11-2 TRBD1 TGTGCCAGCAGCTTAGGAATAACGGACAGGGGTACTTCCTACGAGCAGTACTTC CASSLGITDRGTSYEQYF
NA TRBJ2-2 16 TRBV5-4 TRBD1 TGTGCCAGCAGCTTGATGACAGGGCTGAACACCGGGGAGCTGTTTTTT CASSLMTGLNTGELFF
few TRBJ2-2 13 TRBV27 NA TGTGCCAGCAAACTTACAGACACCGGGGAGCTGTTTTTT CASKLTDTGELFF
few TRBJ2-5 14 TRBV28 NA TGTGCCAGCAGCTCCGTGGGGCAACAAGAGACCCAGTACTTC CASSSVGQQETQYF
NA TRBJ2-1 14 TRBV28 TRBD2 TGTGCCAGCAGTTGGACTAGCGGGAACAATGAGCAGTTCTTC CASSWTSGNNEQFF
many TRBJ2-7 14 TRBV4-3 TRBD2 TGCGCCAGCAGCCCAAGCGGGAGAGTGTACGAGCAGTACTTC CASSPSGRVYEQYF
many TRBJ2-3 16 TRBV27 TRBD2 TGTGCCAGCAGTTTAACCCTAGCGGGACGGGGAGATACGCAGTATTTT CASSLTLAGRGDTQYF
NA TRBJ2-7 13 TRBV20-1 NA TGCAGTGCTAGACCCAGCGGAGGCTACGAGCAGTACTTC CSARPSGGYEQYF
many TRBJ1-1 13 TRBV28 NA TGTGCCAGCCTCGGGGGTTTGAACACTGAAGCTTTCTTT CASLGGLNTEAFF
few TRBJ1-2 14 TRBV5-4 NA TGTGCCAGCAGCTTGGCGGCTCAAGACTATGGCTACACCTTC CASSLAAQDYGYTF
few TRBJ2-7 12 TRBV7-2 NA TGTGCCAGCAGCTTTCAGCCTTACGAGCAGTACTTC CASSFQPYEQYF
NA TRBJ2-5 15 TRBV19 TRBD2 TGTGCCAGTAGTACACGGCTAGCGGGGCAAGAGACCCAGTACTTC CASSTRLAGQETQYF
few TRBJ2-2 15 TRBV6-2/TRBV6-3 NA TGTGCCAGCAGTTACAAGGGAGGGAACACCGGGGAGCTGTTTTTT CASSYKGGNTGELFF
many TRBJ2-7 14 TRBV3-1 NA TGTGCCAGCAGCCAAGCTTCTGGGGCCTACGAGCAGTACTTC CASSQASGAYEQYF
few TRBJ1-2 14 TRBV3-1 NA TGTGCCAGCAGCCCAGGGAATGACTTGCATGGCTACACCTTC CASSPGNDLHGYTF
NA TRBJ2-1 16 TRBV5-1 TRBD2 TGCGCCAGCTGCTCCGGGACTAGCGGGAGCTGGAATGAGCAGTTCTTC CASCSGTSGSWNEQFF
few TRBJ2-1 17 TRBV6-2/TRBV6-3 TRBD1 TGTGCCAGCAGAACCGACCAGGGGGTAGGCTCCTACAATGAGCAGTTCTTC CASRTDQGVGSYNEQFF
few TRBJ1-2 15 TRBV7-2 NA TGTGCCAGCAGCTTAGCTGACACCTCTAACTATGGCTACACCTTC CASSLADTSNYGYTF
few TRBJ2-2 18 TRBV14 TRBD1 TGTGCCAGCAGCCAACCATTAAGGGACAGGGTTTTTTCCGGGGAGCTGTTTTTT CASSQPLRDRVFSGELFF
NA TRBJ2-3 12 TRBV5-1 NA TGCGCCAGCAGCTCACACCAAGATACGCAGTATTTT CASSSHQDTQYF
NA TRBJ2-7 13 TRBV27 NA TGTGCCAGCAGTTTACAGAGGTCGTACGAGCAGTACTTC CASSLQRSYEQYF
NA TRBJ2-1 18 TRBV6-1 NA TGTGCCAGCAGAGGACCCATTAGGGGGAGGGCCTTCTACAATGAGCAGTTCTTC CASRGPIRGRAFYNEQFF
few TRBJ2-7 13 TRBV27 NA TGTGCCAGCAGTTTCTTGGGGTCCGGCGAGCAGTACTTC CASSFLGSGEQYF
few TRBJ2-1 12 TRBV2 TRBD2 TGTGCCAGCAGTGTAGGGCGGGAGCAGGCCCTCTTC CASSVGREQALF